This TCR beta chain derives from a study of blood T cell repertoires in COVID-19. On the study more broadly: From T cells, B-cell-depleted T cells, or PBMCs came the material, which was cDNA or gDNA.

A note on this clone: At one of its ends the junction is not consistent with the germline gene, which may arise from a read error.

Those enrolled, adults aged roughly 18 to 100 years, came from around 24 US areas. Cohorts were assigned according to the clinical history that participants reported. This CDR3 has 11 residues. Germline V gene sequence: CDR1 MGHDK, CDR2 SYGVNS. Sequenced by immunoSEQ multiplex PCR; TCRdb stores in-frame clones only, minus some. There are more than 300,000 clones in the sample; around 89% occur only once, and more than 0.95% lies in the top ten. This chain joins TRBV25-1 and TRBJ2-3, with D perhaps TRBD1 (5 bases). The sample was PBMCs or T cells enriched from blood (not recorded which). This TCR was recovered from a woman aged 18-30 years who had recovered from COVID-19. The CDR3 DNA reads as TGTGCCAGCAGTGGGGTGGGGCGCCCATTTTTT. Its translation: CASSGVGRPFF.